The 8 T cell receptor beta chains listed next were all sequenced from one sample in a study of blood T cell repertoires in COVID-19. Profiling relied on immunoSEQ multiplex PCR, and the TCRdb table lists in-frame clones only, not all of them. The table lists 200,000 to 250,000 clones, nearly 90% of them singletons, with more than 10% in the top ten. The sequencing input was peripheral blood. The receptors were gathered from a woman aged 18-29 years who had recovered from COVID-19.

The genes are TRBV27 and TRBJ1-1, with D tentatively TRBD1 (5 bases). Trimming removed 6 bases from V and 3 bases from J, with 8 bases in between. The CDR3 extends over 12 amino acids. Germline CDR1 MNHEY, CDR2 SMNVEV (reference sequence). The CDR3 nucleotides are TGTGCCAGCAGGCGGGGGGACACTGAAGCTTTCTTT. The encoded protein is CASRRGDTEAFF.

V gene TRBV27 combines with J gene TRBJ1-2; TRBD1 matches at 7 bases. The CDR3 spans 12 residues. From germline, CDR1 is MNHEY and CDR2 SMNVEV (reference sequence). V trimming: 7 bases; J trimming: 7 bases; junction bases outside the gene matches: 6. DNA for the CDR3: TGTGCCAGCACATCAGGGGGTTCTGGCTACACCTTC. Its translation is CASTSGGSGYTF.

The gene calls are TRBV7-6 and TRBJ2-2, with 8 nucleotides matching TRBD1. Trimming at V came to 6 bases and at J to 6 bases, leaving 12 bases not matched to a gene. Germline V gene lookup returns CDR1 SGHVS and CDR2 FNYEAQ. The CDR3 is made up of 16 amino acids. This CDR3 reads CASRPRQGNVAGELFF. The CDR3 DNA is TGTGCCAGCAGACCCAGACAGGGGAACGTCGCCGGGGAGCTGTTTTTT.

For the CDR3, the DNA is TGTGCCACAGGGGGAAAGACAGGAAACACTGAAGCTTTCTTT. Its translation: CATGGKTGNTEAFF. The rearrangement joins TRBV6-5 to TRBJ1-1; 7 bases are shared with TRBD1. The germline CDR1 and CDR2 sequences are MNHEY and SVGAGI. The CDR3 sequence is 14 residues long. Trimming took 10 bases from V and 2 from J; bases not matched to a gene: 10.

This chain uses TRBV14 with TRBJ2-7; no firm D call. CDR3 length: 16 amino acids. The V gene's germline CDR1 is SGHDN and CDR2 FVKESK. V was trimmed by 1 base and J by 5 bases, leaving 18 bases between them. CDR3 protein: CASSQGTHQLMDEQYF. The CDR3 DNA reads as TGTGCCAGCAGCCAAGGAACTCATCAACTGATGGACGAGCAGTACTTC.

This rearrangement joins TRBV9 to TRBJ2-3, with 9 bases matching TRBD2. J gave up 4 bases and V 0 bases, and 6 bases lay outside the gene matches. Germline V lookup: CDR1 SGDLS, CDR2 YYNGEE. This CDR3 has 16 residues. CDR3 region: CASSVAPTSGSDTQYF. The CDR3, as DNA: TGTGCCAGCAGCGTAGCCCCGACTAGCGGTTCAGATACGCAGTATTTT.

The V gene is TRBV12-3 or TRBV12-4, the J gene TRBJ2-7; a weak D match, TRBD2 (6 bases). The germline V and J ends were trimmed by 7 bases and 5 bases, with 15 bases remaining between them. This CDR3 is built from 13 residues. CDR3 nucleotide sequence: TGTGCCAGCATGGGGAGGACCGGGAACGAGCAGTACTTC. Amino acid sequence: CASMGRTGNEQYF.

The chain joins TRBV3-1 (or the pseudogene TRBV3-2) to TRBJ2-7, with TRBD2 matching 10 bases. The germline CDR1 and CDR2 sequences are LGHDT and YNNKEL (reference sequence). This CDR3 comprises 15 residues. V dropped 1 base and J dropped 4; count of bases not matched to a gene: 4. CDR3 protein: CASSQAPSGGYEQYF. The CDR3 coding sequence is TGTGCCAGCAGCCAAGCGCCTAGCGGGGGTTACGAGCAGTACTTC.